This T cell receptor (beta chain) was observed in a study of beta chain features in type 1 diabetes. At the level of the study: The study found patients and healthy donors alike in age, gender and cell yields. Broader study findings: The naive, central memory and Treg TCRB repertoires of patients appeared to be more similar to one another than those of healthy donors.

In regard to this clone: The antigen is not known. This sample includes further DNA sequences coding for the same CDR3.

Central memory, naive, regulatory and stem cell-like memory CD4+ cells were sorted by CD45RO/CCR7/CD25/CD127/CD95/CD27. Purity of each sorted population was above 95%. The study reverse transcribed the entire isolated RNA, so it sequenced expressed TCRB transcripts. Clones were read by immunoSEQ multiplex PCR, and TCRdb kept only the in-frame ones, dropping some. The sample lists 140,000 to 150,000 clones; roughly 53% were seen once. Material: Tregs from blood. The receptor was isolated from a young man in good health.

Here the CDR3 reads CASSLGQANYGYTF. The CDR3 DNA is TGTGCCAGCAGCTTGGGACAGGCAAACTATGGCTACACCTTC. The chain links TRBV7-2 to TRBJ1-2, with 8 bases matching TRBD1. The V gene end was trimmed by 3 bases and the J gene end by 2 bases; junction bases not matched to a gene: 2. The CDR3 sequence is 14 residues long. Germline V gene sequence: CDR1 SGHTA, CDR2 FQGNSA.